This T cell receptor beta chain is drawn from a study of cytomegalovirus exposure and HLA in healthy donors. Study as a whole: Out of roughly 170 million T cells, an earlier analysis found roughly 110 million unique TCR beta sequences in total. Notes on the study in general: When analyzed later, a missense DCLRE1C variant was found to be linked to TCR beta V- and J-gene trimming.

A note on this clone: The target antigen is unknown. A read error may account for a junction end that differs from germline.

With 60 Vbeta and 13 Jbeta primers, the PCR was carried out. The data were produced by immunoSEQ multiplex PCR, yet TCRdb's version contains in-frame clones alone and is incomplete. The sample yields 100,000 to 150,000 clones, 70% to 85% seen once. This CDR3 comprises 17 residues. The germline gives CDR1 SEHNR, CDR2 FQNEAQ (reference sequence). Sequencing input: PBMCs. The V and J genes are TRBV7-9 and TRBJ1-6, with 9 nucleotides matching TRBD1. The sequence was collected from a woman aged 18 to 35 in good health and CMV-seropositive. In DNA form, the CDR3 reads TGTTCCAGCAGCTCGAATCCCGGGACAGGGTATAATTCACCCCTCCACTTT. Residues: CSSSSNPGTGYNSPLHF.